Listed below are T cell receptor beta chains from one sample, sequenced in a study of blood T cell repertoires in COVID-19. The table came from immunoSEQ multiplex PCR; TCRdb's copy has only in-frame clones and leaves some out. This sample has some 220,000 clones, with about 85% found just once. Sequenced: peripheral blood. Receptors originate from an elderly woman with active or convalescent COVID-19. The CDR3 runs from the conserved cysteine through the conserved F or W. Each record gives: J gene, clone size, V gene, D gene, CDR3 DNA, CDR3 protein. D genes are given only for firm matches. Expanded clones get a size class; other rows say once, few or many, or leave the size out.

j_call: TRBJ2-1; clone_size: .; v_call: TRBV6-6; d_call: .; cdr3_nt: TGTGCCAGCGAAGGGGCGGCCCCGACAAATGAGCAGTTCTTC; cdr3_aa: CASEGAAPTNEQFF
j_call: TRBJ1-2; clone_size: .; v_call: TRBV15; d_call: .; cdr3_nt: TGTGCCACCAGCAGAGGAAAGAGTAACTATGGCTACACCTTC; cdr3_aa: CATSRGKSNYGYTF
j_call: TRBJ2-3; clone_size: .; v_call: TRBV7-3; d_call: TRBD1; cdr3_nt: TGTGCCAGCAGCTCGACAGGGCGGGATACGCAGTATTTT; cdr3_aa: CASSSTGRDTQYF
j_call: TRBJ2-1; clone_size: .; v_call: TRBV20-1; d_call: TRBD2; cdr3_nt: TGCAGTGCTAGTGGAGCGGGAGGGTACTACAATGAGCAGTTCTTC; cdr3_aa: CSASGAGGYYNEQFF
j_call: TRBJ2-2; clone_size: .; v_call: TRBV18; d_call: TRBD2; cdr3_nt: TGTGCCAGCTCTAGCGGGAGTACCGGGGAGCTGTTTTTT; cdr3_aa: CASSSGSTGELFF
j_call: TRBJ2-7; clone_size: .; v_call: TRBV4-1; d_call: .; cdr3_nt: TGCGCCAGCAGCCAAGACAGGGGGGACTACGAGCAGTACTTC; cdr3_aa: CASSQDRGDYEQYF
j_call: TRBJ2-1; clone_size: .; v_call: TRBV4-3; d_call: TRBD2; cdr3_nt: TGCGCCAGCAGCCAAGCCCTAGCGGGGGCATACAATGAGCAGTTCTTC; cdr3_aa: CASSQALAGAYNEQFF
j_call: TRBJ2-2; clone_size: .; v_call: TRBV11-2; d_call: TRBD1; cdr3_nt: TGTGCCAGCAGCTTAGAATCCGGGACAGGGATAACCGGGGAGCTGTTTTTT; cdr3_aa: CASSLESGTGITGELFF
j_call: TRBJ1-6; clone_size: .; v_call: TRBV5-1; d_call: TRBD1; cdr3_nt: TGCGCCAGCAGTCAAGAACAGGGGGCGTTTTATAATTCACCCCTCCACTTT; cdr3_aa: CASSQEQGAFYNSPLHF
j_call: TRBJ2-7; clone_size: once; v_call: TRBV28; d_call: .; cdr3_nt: TGTGCCAGCAGCCCCGGAGGGTCCCAGAACGAGCAGTACTTC; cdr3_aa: CASSPGGSQNEQYF
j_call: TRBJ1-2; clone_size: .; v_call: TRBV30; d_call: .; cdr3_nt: TGTGCCTGGAACCTTGGGGGCGCGGGCTATGGCTACACCTTC; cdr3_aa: CAWNLGGAGYGYTF
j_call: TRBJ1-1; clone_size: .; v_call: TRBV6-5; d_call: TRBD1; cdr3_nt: TGTGCCAGCAGTTACGATAGGCGGACAGGGTTCACTGAAGCTTTCTTT; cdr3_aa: CASSYDRRTGFTEAFF
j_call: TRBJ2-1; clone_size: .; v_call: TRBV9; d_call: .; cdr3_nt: TGTGCCAGCAGCGCCCTTTATGACTCTGAGCAGTTCTTC; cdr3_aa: CASSALYDSEQFF
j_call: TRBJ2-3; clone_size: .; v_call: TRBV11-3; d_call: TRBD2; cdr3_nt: TGTGCCAGCAGCCCGTCCGGGACTACCACAGATACGCAGTATTTT; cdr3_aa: CASSPSGTTTDTQYF
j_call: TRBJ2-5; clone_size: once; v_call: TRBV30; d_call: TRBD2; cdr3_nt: TGTGCCTGGAGGTTGGGGGCGGGAGGGCCGGAGACCCAGTACTTC; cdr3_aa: CAWRLGAGGPETQYF
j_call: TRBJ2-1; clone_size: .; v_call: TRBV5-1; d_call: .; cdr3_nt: TGCGCCAGCAGCCCCGGACAGTCAAGCTCCTACAATGAGCAGTTCTTC; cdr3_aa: CASSPGQSSSYNEQFF
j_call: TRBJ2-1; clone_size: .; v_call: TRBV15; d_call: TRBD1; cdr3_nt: TGTGCCACCAGCAGAGATCGGGCAGGGGGTGGAAATGAGCAGTTCTTC; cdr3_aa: CATSRDRAGGGNEQFF
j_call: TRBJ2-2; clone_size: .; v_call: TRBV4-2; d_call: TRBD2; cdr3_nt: TGTGCCAGCAGCCAAGAACCCCGGGAGGCAGGGTGGGGAAGCACCGGGGAGCTGTTTTTT; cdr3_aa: CASSQEPREAGWGSTGELFF
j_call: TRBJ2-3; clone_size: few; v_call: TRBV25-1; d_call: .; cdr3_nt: TGTGCCAGCACAACACAGGGAGGCACAGATACGCAGTATTTT; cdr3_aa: CASTTQGGTDTQYF
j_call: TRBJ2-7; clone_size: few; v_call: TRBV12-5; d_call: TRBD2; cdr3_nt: TGTGCTAGTGGTTCATTAGCGGGAGGGCCCTACGAGCAGTACTTC; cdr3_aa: CASGSLAGGPYEQYF
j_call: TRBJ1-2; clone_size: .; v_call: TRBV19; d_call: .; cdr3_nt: TGTGCCAGTAGTATCGGTCAGGGGAATTATGGCTACACCTTC; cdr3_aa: CASSIGQGNYGYTF
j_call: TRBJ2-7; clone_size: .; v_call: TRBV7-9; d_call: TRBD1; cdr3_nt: TGTGCCAGCAGCTTAAGGGACAGGCCCCGCTACGAGCAGTACTTC; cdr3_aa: CASSLRDRPRYEQYF
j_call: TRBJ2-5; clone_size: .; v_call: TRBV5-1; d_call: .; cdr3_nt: TGCGCCAGCAGCTTGAGGATGGGGCGAGAGACCCAGTACTTC; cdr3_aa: CASSLRMGRETQYF
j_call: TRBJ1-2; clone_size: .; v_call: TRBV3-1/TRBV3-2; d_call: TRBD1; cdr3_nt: TGTGCCAGCAGCCAAGTACCGGGACAGAGTGGCGGCTACACCTTC; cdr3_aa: CASSQVPGQSGGYTF
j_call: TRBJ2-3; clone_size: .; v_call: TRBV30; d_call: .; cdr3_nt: TGTGCCTGGGTGCCTCAGGGGAGAGGTACAGATACGCAGTATTTT; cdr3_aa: CAWVPQGRGTDTQYF
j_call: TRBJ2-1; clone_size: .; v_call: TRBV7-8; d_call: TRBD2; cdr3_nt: TGTGCCAGCAGCTTAGAGGGGCGGGAGAGTTACAATGAGCAGTTCTTC; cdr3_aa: CASSLEGRESYNEQFF
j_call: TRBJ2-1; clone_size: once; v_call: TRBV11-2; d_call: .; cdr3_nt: TGTGCCAGCAGCCGGGGACTGAAAGAGGGGAATGAGCAGTTCTTC; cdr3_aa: CASSRGLKEGNEQFF
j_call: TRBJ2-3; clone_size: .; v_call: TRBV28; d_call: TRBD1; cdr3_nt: TGTGCCAGCAGTTTATTAGGGACAGGGTCAGATACGCAGTATTTT; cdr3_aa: CASSLLGTGSDTQYF
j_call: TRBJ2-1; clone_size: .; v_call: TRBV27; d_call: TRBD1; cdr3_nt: TGTGCCAGCAGTTTCGAAGGGGGCAGGTCCTACAATGAGCAGTTCTTC; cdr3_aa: CASSFEGGRSYNEQFF
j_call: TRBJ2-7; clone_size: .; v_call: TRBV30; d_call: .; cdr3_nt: TGTGCCTGGAGTGCAACTGCGGGACAGACCTACGAGCAGTACTTC; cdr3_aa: CAWSATAGQTYEQYF
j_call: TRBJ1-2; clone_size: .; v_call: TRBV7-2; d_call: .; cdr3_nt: TGTGCCAGCAGCTTAGGACGGGGGAACTATGGCTACACCTTC; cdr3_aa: CASSLGRGNYGYTF
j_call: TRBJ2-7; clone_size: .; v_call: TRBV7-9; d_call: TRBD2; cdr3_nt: TGTGCCAGCAGCTTAGCGGGGTCTAGCGGGAGGCCACCTTCCTACGAGCAGTACTTC; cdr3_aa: CASSLAGSSGRPPSYEQYF
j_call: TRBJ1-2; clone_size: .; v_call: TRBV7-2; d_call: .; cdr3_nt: TGTGCCAGCAGCTTAGAGGGGGACGACTATGGCTACACCTTC; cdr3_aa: CASSLEGDDYGYTF
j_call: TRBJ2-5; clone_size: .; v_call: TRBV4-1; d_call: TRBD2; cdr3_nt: TGCGCCAGCAGCCGCCTTAGGGCGGGAGGGGACCAAGAGACCCAGTACTTC; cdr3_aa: CASSRLRAGGDQETQYF
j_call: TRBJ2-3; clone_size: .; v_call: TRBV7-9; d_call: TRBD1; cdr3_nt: TGTGCCAGCAGCTTCTCCGGGACAGGCACAGATACGCAGTATTTT; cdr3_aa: CASSFSGTGTDTQYF
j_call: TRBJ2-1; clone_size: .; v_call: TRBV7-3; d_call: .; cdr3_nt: TGTGCCAGCAGCTCCCGAGGTGGGTCCTCCTACAATGAGCAGTTCTTC; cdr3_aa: CASSSRGGSSYNEQFF
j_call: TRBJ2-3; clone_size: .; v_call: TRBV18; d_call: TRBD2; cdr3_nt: TGTGCCAGCTCACCGACTAGCGGGAGCTTGGATACGCAGTATTTT; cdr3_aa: CASSPTSGSLDTQYF
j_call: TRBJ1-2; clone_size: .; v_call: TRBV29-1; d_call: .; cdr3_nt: TGCAGCGTTGGCCGTCGACAGGCCTTC; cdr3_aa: CSVGRRQAF
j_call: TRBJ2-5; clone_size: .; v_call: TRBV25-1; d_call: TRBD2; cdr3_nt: TGTGCCAGCGCGGGGGGCCCTTACCAAGAGACCCAGTACTTC; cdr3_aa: CASAGGPYQETQYF
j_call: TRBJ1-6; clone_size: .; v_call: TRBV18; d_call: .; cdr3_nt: TGTGCCAGCTCACCAGGGAGCAATTCACCCCTCCACTTT; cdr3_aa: CASSPGSNSPLHF
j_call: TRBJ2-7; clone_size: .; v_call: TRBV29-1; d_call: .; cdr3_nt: TGCAGCGTCGGAAGGGGTATGGGCTACGAGCAGTACTTC; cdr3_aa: CSVGRGMGYEQYF
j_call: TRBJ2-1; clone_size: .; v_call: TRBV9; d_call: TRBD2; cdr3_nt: TGTGCCAGCAGCGTAGTCCCACACCCGACTAGCGGGTCTTACAATGAGCAGTTCTTC; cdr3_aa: CASSVVPHPTSGSYNEQFF
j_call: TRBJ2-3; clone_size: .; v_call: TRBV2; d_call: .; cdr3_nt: TGTGCCAGCAGTGCGCAGGGGGATACGCAGTATTTT; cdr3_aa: CASSAQGDTQYF
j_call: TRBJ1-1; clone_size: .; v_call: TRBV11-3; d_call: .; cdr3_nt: TGTGCCAGCAGCTTAGAGGGGGGCACTGAAGCTTTCTTT; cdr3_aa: CASSLEGGTEAFF
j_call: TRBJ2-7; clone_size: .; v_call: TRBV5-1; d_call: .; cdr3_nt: TGCGCCAGCAGCTTGACGCTGAGCTCCTACGAGCAGTACTTC; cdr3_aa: CASSLTLSSYEQYF
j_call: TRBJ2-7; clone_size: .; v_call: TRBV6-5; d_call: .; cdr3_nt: TGTGCCAGCACCGGGTCTCTAGCCTACGAGCAGTACTTC; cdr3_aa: CASTGSLAYEQYF
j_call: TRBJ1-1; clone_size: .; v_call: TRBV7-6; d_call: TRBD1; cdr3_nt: TGTGCCAGCAGCTTAGGGACAGGGGGCGATCTGAACACTGAAGCTTTCTTT; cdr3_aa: CASSLGTGGDLNTEAFF
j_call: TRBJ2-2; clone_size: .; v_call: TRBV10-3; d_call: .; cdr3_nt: TGTGCCATCAAGACCCAGGGGGGTCTTGCGGACGGGGAGCTGTTTTTT; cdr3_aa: CAIKTQGGLADGELFF
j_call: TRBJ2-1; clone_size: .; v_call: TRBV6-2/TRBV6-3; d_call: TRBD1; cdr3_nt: TGTGCCAGCAGTAAGGGACAGCCGTCCTACAATGAGCAGTTCTTC; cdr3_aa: CASSKGQPSYNEQFF
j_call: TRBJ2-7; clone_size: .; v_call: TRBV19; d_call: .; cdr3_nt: TGTGCCAGTAGTCCACAGACAGCGCACGAGCAGTACTTC; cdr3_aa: CASSPQTAHEQYF